These T cell receptor beta chains were read from a single sample in a study of CD8+ T cells in alopecia areata. Sequencing was performed with immunoSEQ multiplex PCR; in TCRdb, only in-frame clones are kept and a portion is missing. Of about 130,000 clones in the sample, about 46% were seen once. The input for sequencing was CD8+ T cells sorted from blood, taken at week 0. The origin of the receptors is a human donor with alopecia areata. Each CDR3 is given with its conserved first and last residue. Fields, in order: CDR3 protein, CDR3 DNA, CDR3 length, clone size, D gene, V gene, J gene. A D gene is named only where the DNA matches it firmly. Clone sizes are given selectively: once, few, many, or a class where the clone is expanded.

CASSSQGNYGYTF	TGTGCCAGCAGCTCTCAGGGGAACTATGGCTACACCTTC	13	.	.	TRBV5-6	TRBJ1-2
CASTTSGGDETQYF	TGTGCCAGCACCACTAGCGGGGGGGATGAGACCCAGTACTTC	14	.	TRBD2	TRBV6-5	TRBJ2-5
CASSQVWTANEKLFF	TGCGCCAGCAGCCAAGTTTGGACAGCTAATGAAAAACTGTTTTTT	15	.	.	TRBV4-3	TRBJ1-4
CAISDPGTDTDNEQFF	TGTGCCATCAGTGACCCCGGGACGGATACTGACAATGAGCAGTTCTTC	16	.	.	TRBV10-3	TRBJ2-1
CASSQEHPFYEQYF	TGCGCCAGCAGCCAAGAACACCCCTTCTACGAGCAGTACTTC	14	.	.	TRBV4-1	TRBJ2-7
CASSQWETGRTEAFF	TGTGCCAGCAGCCAATGGGAGACAGGGAGGACTGAAGCTTTCTTT	15	.	TRBD1	TRBV5-6	TRBJ1-1
CASSQVVDSSYEQYF	TGCGCCAGCAGCCAAGTTGTGGACAGTTCCTACGAGCAGTACTTC	15	few	.	TRBV4-3	TRBJ2-7
CASTLGPQGEGSYYGYTF	TGTGCCAGCACCCTAGGGCCACAGGGCGAAGGGTCTTACTATGGCTACACCTTC	18	medium-sized	.	TRBV7-6	TRBJ1-2
CASSGQVVEQYF	TGCGCCAGCAGCGGACAGGTGGTCGAGCAGTACTTC	12	once	TRBD1	TRBV4-1	TRBJ2-7
CASSLSLGVAGEQFF	TGTGCCAGCAGCTTATCACTGGGGGTCGCGGGTGAGCAGTTCTTC	15	few	.	TRBV7-9	TRBJ2-1
CSVDILGGEQFF	TGCAGCGTTGACATCCTGGGGGGTGAGCAGTTCTTC	12	.	.	TRBV29-1	TRBJ2-1
CASSVITGESGYTF	TGCGCCAGCAGCGTTATTACAGGGGAAAGTGGCTACACCTTC	14	.	TRBD1	TRBV5-1	TRBJ1-2
CASSPLEPYEQYF	TGTGCCAGCAGTCCCCTTGAGCCCTACGAGCAGTACTTC	13	.	.	TRBV6-5	TRBJ2-7
CASSSTSGANVLTF	TGTGCCAGCAGCTCAACGTCTGGGGCCAACGTCCTGACTTTC	14	few	.	TRBV7-3	TRBJ2-6
CAWSVLGLGEAFF	TGTGCCTGGAGTGTACTGGGCCTTGGGGAAGCTTTCTTT	13	.	.	TRBV30	TRBJ1-1
CASRGQADYGYTF	TGTGCCAGCAGGGGGCAGGCGGACTATGGCTACACCTTC	13	.	.	TRBV6-5	TRBJ1-2
CASSYSGSSYEQYF	TGTGCCAGCAGTTACTCAGGGAGCTCCTACGAGCAGTACTTC	14	.	.	TRBV6-5	TRBJ2-7
CASSRGQGARNTIYF	TGCGCCAGCAGTCGCGGACAGGGGGCAAGAAACACCATATATTTT	15	few	TRBD1	TRBV23-1	TRBJ1-3
CASSSLTGRETQYF	TGTGCCAGCAGCTCGCTGACAGGGCGGGAGACCCAGTACTTC	14	.	TRBD1	TRBV11-2	TRBJ2-5
CASSPGVWKTQYF	TGTGCCAGCAGTCCAGGGGTTTGGAAGACCCAGTACTTC	13	.	.	TRBV6-5	TRBJ2-5
CASSAGGDTQYF	TGTGCCAGCAGCGCTGGGGGGGATACGCAGTATTTT	12	few	.	TRBV7-9	TRBJ2-3
CATNHHGSHNEQFF	TGTGCCACTAACCACCACGGGAGCCACAATGAGCAGTTCTTC	14	.	.	TRBV15	TRBJ2-1
CASSRLWGTVVVHTEAFF	TGTGCCAGCAGCCGGCTGTGGGGGACAGTAGTTGTTCACACTGAAGCTTTCTTT	18	.	TRBD1	TRBV4-2	TRBJ1-1
CASSLDSYEQYF	TGTGCCAGCAGTTTGGACAGCTACGAGCAGTACTTC	12	few	.	TRBV13	TRBJ2-7
CASSQDQETYGYTF	TGCGCCAGCAGCCAAGATCAGGAGACCTATGGCTACACCTTC	14	.	.	TRBV4-1	TRBJ1-2
CASSPPPWVFGNTIYF	TGCGCCAGCAGTCCCCCCCCGTGGGTTTTTGGAAACACCATATATTTT	16	few	.	TRBV23-1	TRBJ1-3
CASSLLVGSDEQYF	TGCGCCAGCAGCTTGTTGGTAGGTTCTGACGAGCAGTACTTC	14	few	.	TRBV5-1	TRBJ2-7
CASSAWGSNQPQHF	TGTGCCAGCAGTGCCTGGGGTAGCAATCAGCCCCAGCATTTT	14	.	.	TRBV27	TRBJ1-5
CASSRGAGYGETQYF	TGTGCCAGCAGCCGGGGCGCGGGGTACGGGGAGACCCAGTACTTC	15	.	.	TRBV11-1	TRBJ2-5
CASSLGTRSYEQYF	TGTGCCAGCAGCTTAGGTACACGCTCCTACGAGCAGTACTTC	14	.	.	TRBV11-2	TRBJ2-7
CAWSWVEGDTQYF	TGTGCCTGGAGTTGGGTGGAGGGGGATACGCAGTATTTT	13	.	.	TRBV30	TRBJ2-3
CASSLSNTGELFF	TGTGCCAGCAGTTTGTCGAACACCGGGGAGCTGTTTTTT	13	.	.	TRBV27	TRBJ2-2
CASSRGLAATDTQYF	TGTGCCAGCAGTCGGGGGCTAGCGGCCACAGATACGCAGTATTTT	15	few	.	TRBV6-1	TRBJ2-3
CASSLGAGSGANVLTF	TGTGCTAGCAGCTTAGGGGCGGGCTCTGGGGCCAACGTCCTGACTTTC	16	few	.	TRBV7-7	TRBJ2-6
CASSAGGYEQYF	TGTGCCAGCAGCGCCGGCGGTTACGAGCAGTACTTC	12	once	.	TRBV13	TRBJ2-7
CASSLNMGNSPLHF	TGTGCCAGCAGCTTGAATATGGGCAATTCACCCCTCCACTTT	14	once	.	TRBV5-6	TRBJ1-6
CASRGLPGDNEQFF	TGTGCCAGCAGAGGACTACCCGGTGACAATGAGCAGTTCTTC	14	.	.	TRBV6-1	TRBJ2-1
CAWSLTSGGANEQFF	TGTGCCTGGAGTTTGACTAGCGGGGGGGCCAATGAGCAGTTCTTC	15	.	TRBD2	TRBV30	TRBJ2-1
CAWSPDSSYEQYF	TGTGCCTGGAGTCCGGACAGTTCCTACGAGCAGTACTTC	13	.	.	TRBV30	TRBJ2-7
CASSVVDGAGEETQYF	TGTGCCAGCAGCGTAGTGGATGGAGCGGGGGAAGAGACCCAGTACTTC	16	.	TRBD2	TRBV9	TRBJ2-5
CASSVGWTNEQYF	TGTGCCAGCAGCGTAGGGTGGACAAACGAGCAGTACTTC	13	few	.	TRBV9	TRBJ2-7
CASGSLASGQETQYF	TGTGCTAGTGGTTCGCTCGCATCAGGGCAAGAGACCCAGTACTTC	15	.	.	TRBV12-5	TRBJ2-5